Detailed here is one TCR beta chain. The antigen this receptor binds is unknown. Base qualities are missing; no much larger clone stands one base away. The data originate from a study of blood T cell repertoires in COVID-19 (dated by TCRdb to 2018 to 2020). Describing the broader study: Collaborator samples came from the United States, Italy and Spain and covered acute and convalescent phases of COVID-19. The prospective study material was composed of cDNA or gDNA derived from T cells, B-cell-depleted T cells, or PBMCs. The dataset comprised deeply sampled blood TCRbeta repertoires from subjects exposed to, actively infected with, or recovered from COVID-19. The repertoires were made available in a free public database intended to serve as a resource for research on the immune response to SARS-CoV-2. The samples were drawn from the first 160 participants of the ongoing ImmuneRACE study and from some 1,300 subjects provided by 6 global collaborators. A de-identified subject ID, COVID-19 status, age in years and sex were almost always included in the sample metadata. Where available, HLA class I and class II types were obtained from metadata supplied by the sample provider rather than from assay-based typing. Overall study outcomes, separate from this receptor: The quantity of clinical and demographic metadata differed by source and by participant and was supplied without curation.

The immunoSEQ Assay, a bias-controlled multiplex PCR, was used to amplify TCRbeta CDR3 regions from genomic DNA. Under the source paper's analysis protocol: The number of nucleated cells in each sample was estimated by amplification of reference gene primers within the assay. To quantify the absolute abundance of each unique TCRbeta CDR3 rearrangement, sequence reads were collapsed and filtered. Productive Simpson clonality was computed per sample as the square root of Simpson's diversity index over productive rearrangements. Here the immuneACCESS table is served through TCRdb, limited to in-frame sequences with V and J called. Missing clones are a known gap in these copies; in checked studies unresolved V genes cover under half, and the rest lacks a known reason. V and J calls and clone size are as listed in that table; D and trimming were resolved from the DNA. Recorded for this sample are about 100,000 clones; 90% to 95% of them occurred a single time. 1.5% to 2% of the sample lies in the top ten.

According to the germline V gene, CDR1 reads MNHEY and CDR2 reads SVGEGT. Inclusive of the bounding cysteine and phenylalanine, the CDR3 is 13 residues long. Just CDR3 DNA is preserved here, 39 bases in frame from base 1. V lost 5 bases and J lost 15 bases, and the count of bases not matched to a germline gene is 11. Each collaborating institution followed its own protocols to collect whole blood in K2EDTA tubes. For TCRbeta analysis, collaborator samples were shipped as frozen whole blood, as isolated PBMCs, or as DNA extracted from either sample type. The sequencing sample was made of peripheral blood. This clonotype originated in a man in his fifties or sixties with acute or convalescent COVID-19. The rearrangement combines TRBV6-2 or TRBV6-3 with TRBJ2-1, with TRBD2 identical over 9 junction bases. The DNA sequence is TGTGCCAGCAGTAGGGTTAGCGGGAGTGCAACGTTCTTC. Its translation is CASSRVSGSATFF.